There are many counts of the clone carrying this TCR beta chain. This specimen belongs to a study of CD8 T cells in ankylosing spondylitis. Each CDR3 protein gets one entry after TCRdb re-called the 5' RACE reads with MiXCR. The sample lists 150,000 to 200,000 distinct CDR3 sequences, 18% occurring once. Trimming removed 0 bases at V and 6 bases at J, with 12 bases between. The V gene's germline CDR1 is MNHNY and CDR2 SVGAGI (reference sequence). The length of the CDR3 is 14 residues. The TCR sequence derives from a male donor aged 5-29 years with ankylosing spondylitis or in good health (not recorded which). The sample consisted of blood, either unsorted or a sorted T cell fraction (not recorded which). V and J are TRBV6-6 and TRBJ2-7; tentatively, D is TRBD2 (6 bases). CDR3: CASSYSQVGGEQYF. DNA of the CDR3: TGTGCCAGCAGTTACTCTCAGGTGGGGGGCGAGCAGTACTTC.